This section outlines one T cell receptor beta chain sequence together with its context. The entry originates in a study of control samples from healthy donors and cancer patients. The ends were cut back, 1 base at V and 1 base at J, with 7 bases in the middle. The CDR3 length is 14 residues. Germline V gene lookup returns CDR1 SNHLY and CDR2 FYNNEI. Profiling relied on immunoSEQ multiplex PCR, and the TCRdb table lists in-frame clones only, not all of them. The sample contains more than 95,000 clones, about 90% of which appear only once. Source material: blood. The rearrangement joins TRBV2 to TRBJ1-1; D ambiguous. The sequence was collected from a man aged 18 to 29 in good health. The CDR3: CASSEGFTNTEAFF. CDR3 coding DNA: TGTGCCAGCAGTGAAGGATTTACGAACACTGAAGCTTTCTTT. Based on the CDR3 plus reference TRBV2 and TRBJ1-1, the full variable domain is EPEVTQTPSHQVTQMGQEVILRCVPISNHLYFYWYRQILGQKVEFLVSFYNNEISEKSEIFDDQFSVERPDGSNFTLKIRSTKLEDSAMYFCASSEGFTNTEAFFGQGTRLTVV.